The 18 T cell receptor beta chains below come from one sample, sequenced in a study of cytomegalovirus exposure and HLA in healthy donors. PCR employed 60 Vbeta and 13 Jbeta primers. The method was immunoSEQ multiplex PCR; TCRdb's version includes in-frame clones alone and lacks a portion of them. Seen here are about 130,000 clones, roughly 88% observed once, and the top ten hold approximately 2.4%. The sample consisted of PBMCs. These receptors all stem from a man aged 45-60 years in good health and CMV-seronegative.

J is TRBJ1-4 and V is TRBV19; 7 bases are shared with TRBD1. Germline values: CDR1 LNHDA, CDR2 SQIVND (reference sequence). The CDR3 extends over 16 amino acids. V lost 4 bases and J lost 7; bases outside the gene matches: 12. The chain's CDR3 is CASSSPRTGGSEKLFF. Written as DNA, the CDR3 is TGTGCCAGTAGTAGCCCCCGGACAGGTGGGAGTGAAAAACTGTTTTTT.

The chain recombines TRBV18 with TRBJ2-7; 10 bases line up with TRBD2. The V segment lost 4 bases and the J segment 2 bases; nucleotides outside the gene matches: 5. Germline V gene lookup returns CDR1 KGHSH and CDR2 LQKENI. The CDR3 spans 15 residues. The CDR3 loop is CASSQRGGGAYEQYF. The DNA of the CDR3 is TGTGCCAGCTCACAGCGGGGGGGAGGTGCCTACGAGCAGTACTTC.

This clone was recorded only once. This chain joins TRBV7-2 and TRBJ2-1, with D unresolved. V lost 8 bases and J 0 bases, leaving 11 bases between the germline ends. Germline V gene lookup returns CDR1 SGHTA and CDR2 FQGNSA. CDR3 length equals 14 residues. In DNA, the CDR3 is TGTGCCAGCGCCTTCGAGAGCTCCTACAATGAGCAGTTCTTC. Translated, it gives CASAFESSYNEQFF.

The V call is TRBV4-1, the J call TRBJ2-1; 12 bases agree with TRBD2. The germline CDR1 and CDR2 sequences are MGHRA and YSYEKL. Losses at the gene ends were 1 base for V and 12 bases for J; bases not matched to a gene: 13. The CDR3 loop spans 17 amino acids. CDR3 DNA: TGCGCCAGCAGCCAAGCCCAACTGGGACTAGCGGGCGGCCGGCAGTTCTTC. This encodes CASSQAQLGLAGGRQFF.

The gene calls are TRBV7-2 and TRBJ1-5, with a tentative D call TRBD1 (5 bases). Germline CDR1 SGHTA, CDR2 FQGNSA. The CDR3 extends over 15 amino acids. V was cut by 4 bases and J by 3 bases, with 13 bases left in between. CDR3 loop: CASSSEHRYNQPQHF. In nucleotides, the CDR3 is TGTGCCAGCAGCTCGGAGCACAGGTACAATCAGCCCCAGCATTTT.

The chain is built from TRBV6-5 and TRBJ2-1; tentatively, D is TRBD1 (5 bases). Looked up from germline, CDR1 is MNHEY and CDR2 is SVGAGI. V dropped 3 bases and J dropped 2 bases, with 11 bases sitting between them. This CDR3 region has 15 residues. In DNA form, the CDR3 reads TGTGCCAGCAGTTATCAGGGAAGGGCCTACAATGAGCAGTTCTTC. Residues: CASSYQGRAYNEQFF.

The chain joins TRBV5-8 to TRBJ2-3, with D hard to call. The V and J ends lost 3 bases and 2 bases respectively, with 10 bases between them. This CDR3 comprises 14 residues. CDR1 is SGHTS, CDR2 YDEGEE, per germline. In DNA form, the CDR3 reads TGTGCCAGCAGCTCTATGTCGTTCACAGATACGCAGTATTTT. This translates into CASSSMSFTDTQYF.

The chain couples TRBV29-1 to TRBJ1-2; TRBD1 aligns across 9 bases. This CDR3 region has 15 residues. Losses at the gene ends were 0 bases for V and 7 bases for J; bases not matched to a gene: 9. The germline gives CDR1 SQVTM, CDR2 ANQGSEA. CDR3 residues: CSVEDQDKDRGGYTF. The CDR3 DNA reads TGCAGCGTTGAAGATCAGGATAAGGACAGGGGTGGCTACACCTTC.

The V call is TRBV5-6, the J call TRBJ2-1; 8 positions agree with TRBD1. Unmatched junction bases numbered 4, after V lost 5 bases and J lost 6 bases. The CDR3 is made up of 13 amino acids. Germline V lookup: CDR1 SGHDT, CDR2 YYEEEE. The CDR3 bases are TGTGCCAGCAGTCCGGACAGGGCCAATGAGCAGTTCTTC. Residues: CASSPDRANEQFF.

The rearrangement joins TRBV5-1 to TRBJ1-1, with D perhaps TRBD1 (5 bases). Germline assignment: CDR1 SGHRS and CDR2 YFSETQ. The CDR3 has 15 residues. Trimming removed 3 bases at V and 4 bases at J, with 16 bases between. CDR3 sequence (DNA): TGCGCCAGCAGCTGGGAAGGACAAGTCGGCACTGAAGCTTTCTTT. This translates into CASSWEGQVGTEAFF.

The chain has TRBV28 and TRBJ1-1; 8 bases are a match to TRBD1. J was trimmed by 4 bases and V by 5 bases; bases with no gene match: 12. Germline-derived CDR1 and CDR2 are MDHEN and SYDVKM. The CDR3 has 16 residues. This CDR3 is CASSPQTRGRGTEAFF. Here the CDR3 DNA reads TGTGCCAGCAGTCCCCAGACCAGGGGGCGCGGCACTGAAGCTTTCTTT.

This clone was recorded only once. The chain employs TRBV5-1 and TRBJ2-2; 12 positions match TRBD2. The CDR3 runs 14 residues. J lost 2 bases, V lost 9 bases, and 2 bases had no gene match. Germline CDR1 reads SGHRS; CDR2 reads YFSETQ. This CDR3 is CATGLAGNTGELFF. The CDR3 DNA reads as TGCGCCACAGGACTAGCGGGAAACACCGGGGAGCTGTTTTTT.

CDR3 region: CASSEGQGFYSPLHF. The CDR3 nucleotides are TGTGCCAGCAGTGAAGGACAGGGATTCTATTCACCCCTCCACTTT. The rearrangement uses TRBV25-1 and TRBJ1-6; 8 bases match TRBD1. This CDR3 is 15 amino acids long. Germline loops: CDR1 MGHDK, CDR2 SYGVNS. After removal of 2 bases from V and 8 bases from J, the junction contained 5 bases not matched to a gene.

V and J are TRBV5-1 and TRBJ1-1, with a tentative D call TRBD1 (5 bases). V was clipped by 4 bases and J by 6 bases, with 19 bases between them. The CDR3 contains 15 residues. Germline V gives CDR1 SGHRS, CDR2 YFSETQ. CDR3: CASSPRAQGRAEAFF. CDR3 nucleotides: TGCGCCAGCAGCCCCCGTGCTCAGGGCCGGGCTGAAGCTTTCTTT.

This clone was seen only a few times. V gene TRBV27 combines with J gene TRBJ2-2; 9 nucleotides line up with TRBD2. The CDR3 length is 14 residues. Germline values: CDR1 MNHEY, CDR2 SMNVEV (reference sequence). V lost 8 bases and J lost 6; bases outside the gene matches: 7. The CDR3 sequence: CASGAGGYSGELFF. DNA of the CDR3: TGTGCCAGCGGAGCGGGGGGATATTCCGGGGAGCTGTTTTTT.

This clone is deemed medium-sized. The rearrangement uses TRBV6-1 and TRBJ2-2, with 12 nucleotides matching TRBD2. There are 15 residues in the CDR3. The ends lost 1 base at V and 6 bases at J; junction bases unmatched: 0. Germline CDR1 reads MNHNS; CDR2 reads SASEGT. The CDR3 DNA sequence: TGTGCCAGCAGTGAAGGACTAGCGGGGGCCGGGGAGCTGTTTTTT. It translates to CASSEGLAGAGELFF.

This chain joins TRBV30 and TRBJ1-2; TRBD1 matches at 11 bases. The junction had 3 bases not matched to a gene; V was cut back by 1 base and J by 5 bases. Germline CDR1 is GTSNPN and CDR2 is SVGIG (reference sequence). The CDR3 covers 14 residues. The CDR3 sequence is CAWSAGQGAYGYTF. The CDR3 region has the DNA TGTGCCTGGAGTGCAGGACAGGGGGCTTATGGCTACACCTTC.

The chain employs TRBV9 and TRBJ2-5; 7 positions match TRBD2. This CDR3 comprises 15 residues. Losses at the gene ends were 3 bases for V and 5 bases for J; bases not matched to a gene: 10. Germline values: CDR1 SGDLS, CDR2 YYNGEE. Written as DNA, the CDR3 is TGTGCCAGCAGCGAGAGGGAGGGATCTAGGGAGACCCAGTACTTC. It encodes CASSEREGSRETQYF.